This record concerns one T cell receptor beta chain sequence. The CDR3 has 11 residues. Germline CDR1 reads SQVTM; CDR2 reads ANQGSEA. Trimming cost V 6 bases and J 3 bases, with 9 bases left between them. The record originates from a study of shared clonotypes between healthy human individuals. Selected positively for CCR7 and CD45RO-negative, naive CD8 cells excluded terminally differentiated effector memory CD45RA+ cells. Assay used: immunoSEQ multiplex PCR; TCRdb lists only in-frame clones, some missing. Among roughly 770,000 clones listed, about 96% were seen once. The sequenced sample was naive CD8+ T cells sorted from blood. The receptor was derived from a man between 25 and 39 years old in good health. The chain employs TRBV29-1 and TRBJ2-7, with D hard to call. The CDR3 bases are TGCAGCGTCATCGGAGACTACGAGCAGTACTTC. Protein: CSVIGDYEQYF.